This T cell receptor (beta chain) was observed in a study of T cell repertoires in cytomegalovirus infection. Study as a whole: In public TCR beta signatures, there were indications of both CMV infection and matching HLA type.

Study outcomes and limitations: Within the response measured ex vivo, HLA-C-restricted CMV-specific TCR beta clonotypes were dominant. There were carriers of CMV plus the relevant HLA, and cumulative public TCR beta family frequency identified them.

TCRdb reanalysed the reads using MiXCR and keeps one entry per CDR3 protein. The data show 350,000 to 450,000 distinct CDR3 sequences, 15% to 20% seen once. Germline V gives CDR1 SQVTM, CDR2 ANQGSEA. The V segment lost 6 bases and the J segment 1 base; nucleotides outside the gene matches: 10. The CDR3 runs to 15 residues. Of note for this clonotype: What it recognizes is unknown.

This clonotype was sampled from a human donor in good health (CMV status not recorded). Some clones in this sample may be carry-over from other donors' samples. The chain combines TRBV29-1 with TRBJ1-1; 8 nucleotides agree with TRBD1. The specimen was PBMCs. CDR3 sequence (DNA): TGCAGCGTCCCTATGGACAGGGAAACGAACACTGAAGCTTTCTTT. It translates to CSVPMDRETNTEAFF.